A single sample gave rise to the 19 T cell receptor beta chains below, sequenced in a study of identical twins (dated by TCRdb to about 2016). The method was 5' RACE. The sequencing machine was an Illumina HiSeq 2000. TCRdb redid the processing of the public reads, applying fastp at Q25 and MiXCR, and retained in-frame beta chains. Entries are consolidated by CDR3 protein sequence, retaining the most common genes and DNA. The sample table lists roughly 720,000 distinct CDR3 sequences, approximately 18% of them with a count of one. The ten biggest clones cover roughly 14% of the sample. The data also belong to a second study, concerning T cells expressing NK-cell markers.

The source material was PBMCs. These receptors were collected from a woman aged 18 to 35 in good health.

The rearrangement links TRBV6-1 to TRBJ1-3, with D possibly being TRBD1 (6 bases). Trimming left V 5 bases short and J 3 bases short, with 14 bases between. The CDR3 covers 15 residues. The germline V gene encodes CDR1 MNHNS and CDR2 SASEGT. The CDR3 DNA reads TGTGCCAGCAGTCAATACAGGGTGCGTGGAAACACCATATATTTT. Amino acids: CASSQYRVRGNTIYF.

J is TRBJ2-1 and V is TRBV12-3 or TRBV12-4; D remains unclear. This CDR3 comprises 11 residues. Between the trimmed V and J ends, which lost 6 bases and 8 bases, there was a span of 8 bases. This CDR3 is CASRGPHEQFF. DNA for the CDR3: TGTGCCAGCAGGGGCCCCCATGAGCAGTTCTTC.

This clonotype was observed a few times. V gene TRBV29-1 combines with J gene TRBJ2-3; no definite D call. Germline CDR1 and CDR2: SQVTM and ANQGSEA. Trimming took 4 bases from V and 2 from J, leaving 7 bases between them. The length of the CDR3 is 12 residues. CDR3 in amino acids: CSVGGYTDTQYF. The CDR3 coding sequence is TGCAGCGTTGGGGGATACACAGATACGCAGTATTTT.

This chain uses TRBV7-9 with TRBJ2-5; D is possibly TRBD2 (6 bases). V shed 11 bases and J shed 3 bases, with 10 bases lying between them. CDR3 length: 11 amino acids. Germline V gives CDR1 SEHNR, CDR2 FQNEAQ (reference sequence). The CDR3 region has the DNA TGTGCCCCGGGGGATGAAGAGACCCAGTACTTC. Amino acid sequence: CAPGDEETQYF.

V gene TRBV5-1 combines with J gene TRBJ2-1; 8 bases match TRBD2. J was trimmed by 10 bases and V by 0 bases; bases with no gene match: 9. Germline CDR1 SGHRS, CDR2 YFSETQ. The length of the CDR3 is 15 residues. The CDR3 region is CASSLAIGGAGEQFF. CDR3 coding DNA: TGCGCCAGCAGCTTGGCCATCGGGGGGGCCGGAGAGCAGTTCTTC.

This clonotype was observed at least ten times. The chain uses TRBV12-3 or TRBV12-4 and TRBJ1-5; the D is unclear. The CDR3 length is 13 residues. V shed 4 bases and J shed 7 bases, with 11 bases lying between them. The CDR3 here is CASSSSGVQPQHF. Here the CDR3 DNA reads TGTGCCAGCAGTTCCTCGGGTGTCCAGCCCCAGCATTTT.

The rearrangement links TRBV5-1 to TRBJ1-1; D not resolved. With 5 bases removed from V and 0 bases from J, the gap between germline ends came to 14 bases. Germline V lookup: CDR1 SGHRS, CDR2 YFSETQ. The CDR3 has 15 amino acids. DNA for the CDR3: TGCGCCAGCAGGGCCGGGGTTAGCCTGAACACTGAAGCTTTCTTT. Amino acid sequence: CASRAGVSLNTEAFF. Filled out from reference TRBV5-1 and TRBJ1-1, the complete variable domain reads KAGVTQTPRYLIKTRGQQVTLSCSPISGHRSVSWYQQTPGQGLQFLFEYFSETQRNKGNFPGRFSGRQFSNSRSEMNVSTLELGDSALYLCASRAGVSLNTEAFFGQGTRLTVV.

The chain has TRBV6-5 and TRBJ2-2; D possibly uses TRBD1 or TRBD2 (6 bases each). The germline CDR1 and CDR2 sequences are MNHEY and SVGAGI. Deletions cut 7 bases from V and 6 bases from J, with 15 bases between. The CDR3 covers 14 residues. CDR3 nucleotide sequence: TGTGCCAGCAATTGGAGAAGGGGGGCCGGGGAGCTGTTTTTT. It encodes CASNWRRGAGELFF.

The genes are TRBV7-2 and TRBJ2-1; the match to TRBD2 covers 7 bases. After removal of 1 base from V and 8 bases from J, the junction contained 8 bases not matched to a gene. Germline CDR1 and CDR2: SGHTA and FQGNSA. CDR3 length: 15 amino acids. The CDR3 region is CASSLEAGGSYEQFF. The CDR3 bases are TGTGCCAGCAGCTTAGAGGCCGGCGGGAGCTATGAGCAGTTCTTC.

The CDR3, as DNA: TGTGCCAGCTCACCGCCGGCGACATATGGCTACACCTTC. Translation gives CASSPPATYGYTF. The J gene is TRBJ1-2, the V gene TRBV18; D is undetermined. The V gene's germline CDR1 is KGHSH and CDR2 LQKENI. V gave up 3 bases and J gave up 5 bases, with 10 bases separating them. CDR3 length: 13 residues.

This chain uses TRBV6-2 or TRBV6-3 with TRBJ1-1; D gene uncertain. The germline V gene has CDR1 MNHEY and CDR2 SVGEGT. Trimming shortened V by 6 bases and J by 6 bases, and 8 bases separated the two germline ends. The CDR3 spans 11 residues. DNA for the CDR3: TGTGCCAGCAGATCAGGCGCTGAAGCTTTCTTT. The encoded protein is CASRSGAEAFF.

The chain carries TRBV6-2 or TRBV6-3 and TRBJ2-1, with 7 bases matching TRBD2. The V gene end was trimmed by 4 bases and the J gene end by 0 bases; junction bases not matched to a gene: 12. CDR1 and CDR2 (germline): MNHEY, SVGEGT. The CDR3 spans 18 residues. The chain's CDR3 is CASSFGRLAVHSYNEQFF. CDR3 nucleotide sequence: TGTGCCAGCAGTTTTGGAAGGCTAGCGGTCCACTCCTACAATGAGCAGTTCTTC.

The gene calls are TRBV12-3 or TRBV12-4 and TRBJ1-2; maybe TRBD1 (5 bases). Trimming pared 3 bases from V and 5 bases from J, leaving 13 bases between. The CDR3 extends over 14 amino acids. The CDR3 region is CASSLVGGLYGYTF. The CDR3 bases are TGTGCCAGCAGTTTGGTGGGGGGGTTATATGGCTACACCTTC.

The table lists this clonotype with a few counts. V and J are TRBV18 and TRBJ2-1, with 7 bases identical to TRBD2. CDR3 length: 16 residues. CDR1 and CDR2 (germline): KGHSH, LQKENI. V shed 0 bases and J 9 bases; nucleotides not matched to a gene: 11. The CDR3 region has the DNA TGTGCCAGCTCACCACCGGCTCGCGGGAGTTTCGGTGAGCAGTTCTTC. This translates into CASSPPARGSFGEQFF. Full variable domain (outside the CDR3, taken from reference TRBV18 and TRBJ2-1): NAGVMQNPRHLVRRRGQEARLRCSPMKGHSHVYWYRQLPEEGLKFMVYLQKENIIDESGMPKERFSAEFPKEGPSILRIQQVVRGDSAAYFCASSPPARGSFGEQFFGPGTRLTVL.

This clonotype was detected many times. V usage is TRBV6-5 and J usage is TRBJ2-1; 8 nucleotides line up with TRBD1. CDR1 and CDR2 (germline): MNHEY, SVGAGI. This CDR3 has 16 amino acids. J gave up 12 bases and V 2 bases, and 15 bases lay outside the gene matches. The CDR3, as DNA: TGTGCCAGCAGTTACCCCCTAGGACAGGGACAAGTTGTGCAGTTCTTC. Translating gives CASSYPLGQGQVVQFF.

The CDR3 nucleotides read TGTGCCAGCAGTTACGATGCAACTAGGTATGGCTACACCTTC. Translating it yields CASSYDATRYGYTF. The genes are TRBV6-5 and TRBJ1-2; no firm D call. This CDR3 contains 14 residues. Trimming took 2 bases from V and 5 from J, leaving 12 bases between them. The germline gives CDR1 MNHEY, CDR2 SVGAGI.

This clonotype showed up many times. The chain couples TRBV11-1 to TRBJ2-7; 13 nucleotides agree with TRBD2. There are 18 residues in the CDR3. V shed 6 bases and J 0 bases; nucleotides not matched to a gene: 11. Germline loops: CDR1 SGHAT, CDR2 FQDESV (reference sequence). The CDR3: CASRPAGTSGESSYEQYF. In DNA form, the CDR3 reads TGTGCCAGCAGACCGGCCGGGACTAGCGGGGAAAGCTCCTACGAGCAGTACTTC.

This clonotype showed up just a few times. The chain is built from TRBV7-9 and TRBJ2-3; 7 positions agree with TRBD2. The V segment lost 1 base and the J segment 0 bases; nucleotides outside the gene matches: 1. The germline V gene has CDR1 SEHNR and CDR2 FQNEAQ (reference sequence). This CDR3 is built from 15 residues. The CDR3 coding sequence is TGTGCCAGCAGCTTAGGGCGGGAGAGCACAGATACGCAGTATTTT. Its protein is CASSLGRESTDTQYF.

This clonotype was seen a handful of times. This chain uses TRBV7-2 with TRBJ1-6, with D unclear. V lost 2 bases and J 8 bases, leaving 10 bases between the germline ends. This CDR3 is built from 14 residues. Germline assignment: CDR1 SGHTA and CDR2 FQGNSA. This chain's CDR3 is CASSLIFGDSPLHF. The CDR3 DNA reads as TGTGCCAGCAGCTTAATTTTCGGGGATTCACCCCTCCACTTT.